This T cell receptor (beta chain) originates from a study of blood T cell repertoires in COVID-19. Study summary: Whether acute or convalescent, the COVID-19 samples came from the United States, Italy and Spain.

Original methodology: Quantification of nucleated cells was approximated via reference gene primer amplification. Clones were read by immunoSEQ multiplex PCR, and TCRdb kept only the in-frame ones, dropping some. D and trimming were read from the DNA, whereas the V and J calls and clone size are those reported in that table. Of roughly 230,000 clones in the sample, roughly 80% were seen once. Trimming took off 4 bases at V and 6 bases at J, with 21 bases between the two ends. Germline V lookup: CDR1 SGHRS, CDR2 YFSETQ. CDR3 length: 16 residues. Living in about 25 US areas, the participants were between roughly 18 and 89 years of age. Donors of Cohort 3 who recovered were those that had two negative PCRs, clearance, or symptom resolution.

The sequencing input was PBMCs or T cells enriched from blood (not recorded which). The clonotype was recovered from a man aged 50 or older who had recovered from COVID-19. The chain couples TRBV5-1 to TRBJ2-3, with D possibly being TRBD2 (5 bases). Written as DNA, the CDR3 is TGCGCCAGCAGCCCGAGAACGACTGGGCGGGTGGATACGCAGTATTTT. This sequence encodes CASSPRTTGRVDTQYF.